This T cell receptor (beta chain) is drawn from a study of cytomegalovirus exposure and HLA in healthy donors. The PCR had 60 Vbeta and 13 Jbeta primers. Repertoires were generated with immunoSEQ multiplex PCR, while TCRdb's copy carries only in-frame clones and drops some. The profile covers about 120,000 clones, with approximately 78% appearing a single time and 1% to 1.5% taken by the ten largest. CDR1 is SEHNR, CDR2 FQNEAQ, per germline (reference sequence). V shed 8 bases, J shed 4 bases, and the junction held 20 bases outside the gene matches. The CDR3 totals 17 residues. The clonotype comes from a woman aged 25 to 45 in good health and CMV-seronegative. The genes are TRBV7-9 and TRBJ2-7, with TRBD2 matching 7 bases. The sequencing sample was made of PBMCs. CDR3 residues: CASGIAGESGLTYEQYF. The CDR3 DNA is TGTGCCAGCGGGATTGCGGGGGAAAGCGGCCTCACATACGAGCAGTACTTC.